These 5 T cell receptor beta chains share one sample of origin, sequenced in a study of siplizumab effects on memory and regulatory T cells. Measured with immunoSEQ multiplex PCR; TCRdb has only the in-frame clones, and not every one. The sample holds 70,000 to 90,000 clones, roughly 93% seen once. The sequencing input was CD8+ T cells sorted from blood. The receptors were sampled from a human donor in good health.

V and J are TRBV2 and TRBJ1-2; D ambiguous. Germline V gene data show CDR1 as SNHLY and CDR2 as FYNNEI. The CDR3 is 16 residues long. Trimming stripped 3 bases from V and 6 bases from J, with 20 bases between. This chain's CDR3 is CASSEGLVGPWNGYTF. For the CDR3, the DNA is TGTGCCAGCAGTGAGGGCCTGGTAGGCCCTTGGAATGGCTACACCTTC.

The V and J genes are TRBV18 and TRBJ2-5; 7 bases are a match to TRBD2. The length of the CDR3 is 15 residues. The germline gives CDR1 KGHSH, CDR2 LQKENI. Trimming at V came to 2 bases and at J to 2 bases, leaving 5 bases not matched to a gene. CDR3 amino acids: CASSPIKAGQETQYF. Here the CDR3 DNA reads TGTGCCAGCTCACCAATAAAAGCGGGGCAAGAGACCCAGTACTTC. Together with reference TRBV18 and TRBJ2-5, the CDR3 gives the full variable domain: NAGVMQNPRHLVRRRGQEARLRCSPMKGHSHVYWYRQLPEEGLKFMVYLQKENIIDESGMPKERFSAEFPKEGPSILRIQQVVRGDSAAYFCASSPIKAGQETQYFGPGTRLLVL.

The V gene is TRBV27, the J gene TRBJ1-3; D is undetermined. Trimming took 2 bases from V and 4 from J, leaving 12 bases between them. CDR1 MNHEY and CDR2 SMNVEV come from the germline V gene (reference sequence). This CDR3 has 15 amino acids. The CDR3 region has the DNA TGTGCCAGCAGTTTAGTACCCTCAACAGGAAACACCATATATTTT. It yields the protein CASSLVPSTGNTIYF.

The CDR3 loop is CASSEGGGSYNEQFF. CDR3 coding DNA: TGTGCCAGCAGTGAAGGCGGGGGCTCCTACAATGAGCAGTTCTTC. The chain is built from TRBV2 and TRBJ2-1; 7 positions match TRBD2. Trimming cost V 1 base and J 0 bases; bases outside gene matches: 0. Germline V gene data show CDR1 as SNHLY and CDR2 as FYNNEI. The length of the CDR3 is 15 residues.

The chain joins TRBV27 to TRBJ1-2, with D unresolved. The V end was cut by 2 bases, the J end by 0 bases, with 4 bases between. Germline V CDR1 and CDR2: MNHEY, SMNVEV (reference sequence). CDR3 length equals 13 residues. The CDR3 protein is CASSLGANYGYTF. CDR3 nucleotides: TGTGCCAGCAGTTTAGGAGCTAACTATGGCTACACCTTC.